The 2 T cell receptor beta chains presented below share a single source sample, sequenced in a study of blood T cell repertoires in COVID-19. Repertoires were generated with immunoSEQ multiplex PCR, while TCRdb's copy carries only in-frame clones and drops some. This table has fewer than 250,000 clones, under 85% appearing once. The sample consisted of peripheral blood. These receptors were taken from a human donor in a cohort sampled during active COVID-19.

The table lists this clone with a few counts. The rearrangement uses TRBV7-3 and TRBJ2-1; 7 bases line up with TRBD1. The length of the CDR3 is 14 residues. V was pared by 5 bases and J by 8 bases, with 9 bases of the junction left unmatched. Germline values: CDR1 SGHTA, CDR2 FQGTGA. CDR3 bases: TGTGCCAGCAGCCCTCAGACAGGGTTGGATGAGCAGTTCTTC. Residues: CASSPQTGLDEQFF.

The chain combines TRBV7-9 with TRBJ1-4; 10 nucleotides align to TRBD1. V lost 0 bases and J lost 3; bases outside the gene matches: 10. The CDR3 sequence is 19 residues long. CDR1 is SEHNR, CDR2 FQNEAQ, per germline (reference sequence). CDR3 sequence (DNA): TGTGCCAGCAGCTTAGCGCGGACAGGGGGGCTTCGGGCTAATGAAAAACTGTTTTTT. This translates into CASSLARTGGLRANEKLFF.